This entry concerns a single T cell receptor (beta chain). The data are from a study of blood T cell repertoires in COVID-19. CDR1 and CDR2 (germline): SGHTA, FQGNSA. Trimming removed 1 base at V and 8 bases at J, with 15 bases between. This CDR3 comprises 15 residues. This table comes from immunoSEQ multiplex PCR, and its TCRdb copy is limited to in-frame clones, with some not included. The table includes 150,000 to 200,000 clones, approximately 87% detected once. The rearrangement links TRBV7-2 to TRBJ1-3; possibly TRBD1 for D (6 bases). Specimen: peripheral blood. This sequence originates from a woman aged 60-70 years with COVID-19, enrolled during active disease. DNA of the CDR3: TGTGCCAGCAGCTTAGGCGGCAGGGGTGCAGACACCATATATTTT. Translated: CASSLGGRGADTIYF.